This T cell receptor beta chain was obtained from a study of T-cell memory formation after mild COVID-19. Study-level background: Clustering of TCRs was largely donor specific. Whole-study results and caveats: Within pre-infection memory, some responding clones were found, suggesting cross-reactive memory joined. A balance of CD4 and CD8 characterized clones contracting day 15 to 85, whereas later expanders leaned CD4+.

TCR alpha and TCR beta cDNA libraries with sample barcodes and UMIs came from 5'RACE using constant-segment primers. TCRdb re-derived calls from the 5' RACE reads in MiXCR, one entry per CDR3 protein. The sample comprises approximately 250,000 distinct CDR3 sequences, roughly 17% of which are singletons, and 22% rests with the top ten. The germline gives CDR1 DFQATT, CDR2 SNEGSKA (reference sequence). The J segment lost 0 bases and the V segment lost 6 bases, leaving 6 bases of the junction unmatched. The CDR3 is 15 amino acids. This clonotype came up a few times. What it binds is unknown. Sequenced: PBMCs or a T cell subset sorted from them (not recorded which). The clonotype originates from a young man who had mild COVID-19 (a few samples of this study predate the infection). Cell type and time point are not known. The rearrangement joins TRBV20-1 to TRBJ2-7; 12 bases align to TRBD2. CDR3 bases: TGCAGTGCGCCACTAGCGGGGGGACCCTCCTACGAGCAGTACTTC. Its protein product is CSAPLAGGPSYEQYF.